A single sample gave rise to the 10 T cell receptor beta chains below, sequenced in a study of shared clonotypes between healthy human individuals. The protocol was immunoSEQ multiplex PCR, while the TCRdb copy is restricted to in-frame clones and leaves out a portion. The table records about 1 million clones, 60% to 80% of them present only once. Material for sequencing was memory CD4+ T cells sorted from blood. Specified subset: CD45RA-negative fraction. These TCRs come from a man between 18 and 29 years old in good health.

The rearrangement joins TRBV28 to TRBJ2-3; no definite D call. Trimming took off 5 bases at V and 0 bases at J, with 6 bases between the two ends. Germline values: CDR1 MDHEN, CDR2 SYDVKM. CDR3 length: 13 amino acids. This CDR3 reads CASSPPSTDTQYF. The CDR3 DNA follows: TGTGCCAGCAGTCCCCCGAGCACAGATACGCAGTATTTT.

This clone came up a few times. The rearrangement links TRBV28 to TRBJ1-2, with a possible D match to TRBD1 (6 bases). Looked up from germline, CDR1 is MDHEN and CDR2 is SYDVKM. Trimming took 5 bases from V and 7 from J, leaving 14 bases between them. The CDR3 loop spans 13 amino acids. CDR3 in amino acids: CASSRPQGTGYTF. Here the CDR3 DNA reads TGTGCCAGCAGTCGGCCCCAGGGGACTGGCTACACCTTC.

This chain links TRBV12-5 with TRBJ2-7, with TRBD2 as a possible D gene (6 bases). V was clipped by 4 bases and J by 3 bases, with 16 bases between them. Germline CDR1 reads LGHNT; CDR2 reads FRNRAP. The CDR3 consists of 15 residues. DNA for the CDR3: TGTGCTAGTGGTTCCCGAGGGTTGGGAGGCTACGAGCAGTACTTC. Residues: CASGSRGLGGYEQYF.

The CDR3 spells CASKSDRAYTEAFF. The CDR3 nucleotides are TGCGCCAGCAAATCCGACAGGGCCTACACTGAAGCTTTCTTT. This chain links TRBV5-1 with TRBJ1-1; TRBD1 matches 7 bases. V was pared by 6 bases and J by 3 bases, with 8 bases of the junction left unmatched. CDR3 length: 14 residues. Germline V gene data show CDR1 as SGHRS and CDR2 as YFSETQ.

The V and J genes are TRBV6-1 and TRBJ2-3; D uncertain. Germline values: CDR1 MNHNS, CDR2 SASEGT. Trimming stripped 7 bases from V and 2 bases from J, with 13 bases between. The CDR3 runs to 14 residues. CDR3 nucleotide sequence: TGTGCCAGCAATCCCGGCCGGGCCACAGATACGCAGTATTTT. Encoded protein: CASNPGRATDTQYF.

V usage is TRBV9 and J usage is TRBJ2-3, with D perhaps matching TRBD1 (5 bases). The V end was cut by 6 bases, the J end by 2 bases, with 13 bases between. CDR3 length equals 14 residues. The germline V gene encodes CDR1 SGDLS and CDR2 YYNGEE. DNA of the CDR3: TGTGCCAGCACCATGACAGCATACACAGATACGCAGTATTTT. It yields the protein CASTMTAYTDTQYF.

In regard to this clone: Other DNA sequences in this specimen translate into the identical CDR3. V usage is TRBV11-2 and J usage is TRBJ1-5; tentative D call: TRBD1 (5 bases). Germline V gene data show CDR1 as SGHAT and CDR2 as FQNNGV. This CDR3 has 13 residues. V was pared by 0 bases and J by 7 bases, with 7 bases between. CDR3 bases: TGTGCCAGCAGCTTAGAGGGGGGGCAGCCCCAGCATTTT. It is translated as CASSLEGGQPQHF.

This chain connects TRBV5-4 to TRBJ2-1, with TRBD2 matching over 11 bases. Losses at the gene ends were 3 bases for V and 6 bases for J; bases not matched to a gene: 8. Germline V gives CDR1 SGHNT, CDR2 YYREEE (reference sequence). This CDR3 has 16 residues. DNA for the CDR3: TGTGCCAGCAGCTCGGACCTTAGCGGGGGGGCCAATGAGCAGTTCTTC. Translation: CASSSDLSGGANEQFF.

The gene calls are TRBV2 and TRBJ2-1; 10 bases line up with TRBD2. Germline CDR1 and CDR2: SNHLY and FYNNEI. The CDR3 spans 15 residues. Trimming took 3 bases from V and 9 from J; bases not matched to a gene: 8. The CDR3 loop is CASSEGLAGAGEQFF. CDR3 in DNA: TGTGCCAGCAGTGAGGGGCTAGCGGGAGCGGGTGAGCAGTTCTTC.

V usage is TRBV7-6 and J usage is TRBJ2-7; D is unresolved. The CDR3 consists of 14 residues. CDR1 is SGHVS, CDR2 FNYEAQ, per germline. V was shortened by 5 bases and J by 2 bases, with 13 bases between the two germline ends. The CDR3 nucleotides are TGTGCCAGCAGCCGCGGTAGGGCCCCCTACGAGCAGTACTTC. Protein: CASSRGRAPYEQYF.